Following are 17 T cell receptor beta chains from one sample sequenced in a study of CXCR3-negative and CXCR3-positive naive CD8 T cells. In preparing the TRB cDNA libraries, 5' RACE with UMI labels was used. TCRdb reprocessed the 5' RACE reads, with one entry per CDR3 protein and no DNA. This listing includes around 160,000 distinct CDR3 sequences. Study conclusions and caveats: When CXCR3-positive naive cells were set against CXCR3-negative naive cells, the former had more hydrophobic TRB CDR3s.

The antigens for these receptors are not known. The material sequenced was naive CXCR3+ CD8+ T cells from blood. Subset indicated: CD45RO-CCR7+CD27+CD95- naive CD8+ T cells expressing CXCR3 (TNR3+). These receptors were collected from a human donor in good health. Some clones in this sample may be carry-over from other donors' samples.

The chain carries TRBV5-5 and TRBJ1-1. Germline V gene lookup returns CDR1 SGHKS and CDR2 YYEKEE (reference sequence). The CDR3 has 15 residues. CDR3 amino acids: CASTLRQVENTEAFF.

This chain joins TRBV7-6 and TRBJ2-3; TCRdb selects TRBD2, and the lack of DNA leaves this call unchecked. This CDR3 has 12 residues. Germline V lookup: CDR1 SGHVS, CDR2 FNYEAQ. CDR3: CASSSISDTQYF.

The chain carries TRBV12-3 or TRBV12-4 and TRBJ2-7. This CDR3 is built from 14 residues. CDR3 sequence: CASGARVETYEQYF.

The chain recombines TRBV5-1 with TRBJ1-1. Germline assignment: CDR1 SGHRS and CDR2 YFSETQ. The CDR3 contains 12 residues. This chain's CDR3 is CASSFESTEAFF.

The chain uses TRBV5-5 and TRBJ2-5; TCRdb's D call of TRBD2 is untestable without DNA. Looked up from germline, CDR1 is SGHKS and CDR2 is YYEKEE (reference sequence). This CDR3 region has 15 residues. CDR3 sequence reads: CASSLVTSEQETQYF.

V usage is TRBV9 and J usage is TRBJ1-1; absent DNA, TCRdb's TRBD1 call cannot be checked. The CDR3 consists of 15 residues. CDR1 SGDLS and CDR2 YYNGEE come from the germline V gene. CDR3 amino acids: CASSVEGGVNTEAFF.

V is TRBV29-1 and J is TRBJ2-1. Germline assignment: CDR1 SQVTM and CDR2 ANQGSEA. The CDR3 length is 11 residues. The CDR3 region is CSVESADEQFF.

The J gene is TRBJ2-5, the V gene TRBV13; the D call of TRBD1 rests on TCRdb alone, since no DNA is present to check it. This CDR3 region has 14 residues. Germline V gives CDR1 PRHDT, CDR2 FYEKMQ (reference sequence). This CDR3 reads CASSFEDRQETQYF.

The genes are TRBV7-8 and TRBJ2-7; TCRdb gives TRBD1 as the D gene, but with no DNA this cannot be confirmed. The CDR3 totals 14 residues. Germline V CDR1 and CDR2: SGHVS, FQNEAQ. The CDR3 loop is CASSFDRIIHEQYF.

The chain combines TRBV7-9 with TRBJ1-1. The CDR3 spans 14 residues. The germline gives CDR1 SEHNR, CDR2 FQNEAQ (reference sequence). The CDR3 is CASSLDYMNTEAFF.

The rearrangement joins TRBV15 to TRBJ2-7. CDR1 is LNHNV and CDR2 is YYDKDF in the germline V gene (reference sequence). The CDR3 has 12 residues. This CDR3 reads CATSVFGYEQYF.

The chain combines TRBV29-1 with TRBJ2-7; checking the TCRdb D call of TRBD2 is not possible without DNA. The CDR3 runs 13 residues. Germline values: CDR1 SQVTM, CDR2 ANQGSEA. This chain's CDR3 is CSVGLDLMPEQYF.

This chain's CDR3 is CDSSLGQEAFF. The chain uses TRBV11-2 and TRBJ1-1; TCRdb selects TRBD1, and the lack of DNA leaves this call unchecked. Germline CDR1 is SGHAT and CDR2 is FQNNGV. The CDR3 is made up of 11 amino acids.

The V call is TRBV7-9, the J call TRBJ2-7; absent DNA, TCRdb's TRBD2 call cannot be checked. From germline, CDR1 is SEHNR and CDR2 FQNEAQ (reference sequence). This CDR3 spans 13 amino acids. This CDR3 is CASSLVSGYEQYF. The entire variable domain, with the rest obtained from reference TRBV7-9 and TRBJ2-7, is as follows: DTGVSQNPRHKITKRGQNVTFRCDPISEHNRLYWYRQTLGQGPEFLTYFQNEAQLEKSRLLSDRFSAERPKGSFSTLEIQRTEQGDSAMYLCASSLVSGYEQYFGPGTRLTVT.

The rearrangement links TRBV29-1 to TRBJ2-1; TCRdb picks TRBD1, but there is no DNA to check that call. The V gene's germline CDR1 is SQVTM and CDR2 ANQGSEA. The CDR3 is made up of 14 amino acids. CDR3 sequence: CSVEHRGRNNEQFF.

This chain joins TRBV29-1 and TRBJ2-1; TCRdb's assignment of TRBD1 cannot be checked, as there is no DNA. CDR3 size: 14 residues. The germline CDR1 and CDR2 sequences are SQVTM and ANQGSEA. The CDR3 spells CSADRGNFYNEQFF.

CDR3: CSASPGTGEFYNEQFF. This sequence joins TRBV20-1 and TRBJ2-1; with no DNA, the TCRdb D assignment of TRBD1 cannot be verified. Germline-derived CDR1 and CDR2 are DFQATT and SNEGSKA (reference sequence). The CDR3 consists of 16 residues.